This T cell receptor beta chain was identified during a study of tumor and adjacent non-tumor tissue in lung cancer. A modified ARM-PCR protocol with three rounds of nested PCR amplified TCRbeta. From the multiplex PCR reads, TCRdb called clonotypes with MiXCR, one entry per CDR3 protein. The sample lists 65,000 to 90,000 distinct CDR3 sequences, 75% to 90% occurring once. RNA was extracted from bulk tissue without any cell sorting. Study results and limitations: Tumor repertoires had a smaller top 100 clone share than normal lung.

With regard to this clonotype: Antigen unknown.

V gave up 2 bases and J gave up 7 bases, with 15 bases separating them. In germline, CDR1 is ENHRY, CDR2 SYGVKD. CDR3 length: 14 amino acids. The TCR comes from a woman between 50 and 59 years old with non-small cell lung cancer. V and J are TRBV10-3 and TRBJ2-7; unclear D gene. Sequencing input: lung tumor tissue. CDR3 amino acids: CAISEAQLYLEQYF. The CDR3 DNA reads TGTGCCATCAGTGAGGCGCAGTTATACCTTGAGCAGTACTTC.